This paragraph covers one TCR beta chain sequence. This sample is part of a study of blood T cell repertoires in COVID-19. Study-level information: Acute and convalescent COVID-19 specimens originated in the United States, Italy and Spain.

Profiling relied on immunoSEQ multiplex PCR, and the TCRdb table lists in-frame clones only, not all of them. The sample yields 29,000 or so clones, 70% to 90% seen once. The CDR3 has 13 amino acids. The V gene lost 2 bases and the J gene lost 6 bases, with 10 bases spanning the gap. Germline loops: CDR1 ENHRY, CDR2 SYGVKD. This clonotype was obtained from a human donor in a cohort sampled during active COVID-19. The donor label of this sample is uncertain. The sequenced sample consisted of peripheral blood. The gene calls are TRBV10-3 and TRBJ1-1; D unresolved. The CDR3 sequence: CAISEGYGAEAFF. The CDR3 coding sequence is TGTGCCATCAGTGAGGGTTACGGGGCTGAAGCTTTCTTT.